The sample holds a few counts of the clone carrying this T cell receptor (beta chain). Its matching antigen is unknown. This sequence may be a read error, since a much larger clone differs from it by one base. The authors drew 8.5 to 10 milliliters of peripheral blood from each donor. The data originate from a study of blood T cells in healthy people across ages. The CDR3 runs 12 residues. Germline V gene lookup returns CDR1 LNHNV and CDR2 YYDKDF (reference sequence). V was pared by 0 bases and J by 12 bases, with 9 bases between. Whole-study results and caveats: Per million T cells, the diversity of TCR beta decreased roughly linearly as age advanced. Unsorted PBMC material precluded a definitive naive versus antigen-experienced comparison.

Together with a sample-barcoded 5' primer, a J-beta primer mix was included in a second PCR lasting about 7 to 12 cycles. TCRdb reanalysed the 5' RACE reads using MiXCR and keeps one entry per CDR3 protein. The repertoire holds hundreds of thousands of distinct CDR3 sequences, with about 30% as singletons. The V call is TRBV15, the J call TRBJ2-1; D is possibly TRBD2 (6 bases). This TCR came from a woman aged 80 or over in good health. The sample consisted of blood. The DNA of the CDR3 is TGTGCCACCAGCAGAGATGGAGGGAGGCAGTTCTTC. Its translation: CATSRDGGRQFF.